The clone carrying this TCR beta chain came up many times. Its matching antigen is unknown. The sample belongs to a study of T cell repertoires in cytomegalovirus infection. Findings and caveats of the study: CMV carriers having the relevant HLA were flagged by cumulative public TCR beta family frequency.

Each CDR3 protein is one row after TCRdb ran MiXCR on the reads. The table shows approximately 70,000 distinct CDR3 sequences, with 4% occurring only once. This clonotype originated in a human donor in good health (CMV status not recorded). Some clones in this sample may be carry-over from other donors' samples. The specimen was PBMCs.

DNA of the CDR3: TGTGCCAGCGGCACCGGGACTCGGGGGAATGAGCAGTTCTTC. Amino acids: CASGTGTRGNEQFF. This chain joins TRBV2 and TRBJ2-1; the D gene is possibly TRBD2 (6 bases). V gave up 8 bases and J gave up 7 bases, with 18 bases separating them. CDR3 length: 14 residues. CDR1 and CDR2 (germline): SNHLY, FYNNEI.